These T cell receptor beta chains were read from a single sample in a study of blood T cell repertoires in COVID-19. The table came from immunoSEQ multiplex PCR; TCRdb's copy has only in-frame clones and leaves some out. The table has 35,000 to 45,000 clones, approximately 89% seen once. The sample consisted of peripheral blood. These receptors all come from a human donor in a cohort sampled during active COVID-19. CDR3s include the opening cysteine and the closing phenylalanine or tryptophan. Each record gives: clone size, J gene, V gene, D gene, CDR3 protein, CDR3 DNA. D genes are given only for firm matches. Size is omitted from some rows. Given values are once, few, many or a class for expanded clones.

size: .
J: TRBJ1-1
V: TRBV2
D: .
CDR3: CASTRTGTSEAFF
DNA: TGTGCCAGCACTAGAACCGGGACATCCGAAGCTTTCTTT

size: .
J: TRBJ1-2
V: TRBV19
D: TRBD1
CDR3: CASSPPIQGYDYGYTF
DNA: TGTGCCAGTAGTCCCCCTATACAGGGGTACGACTATGGCTACACCTTC

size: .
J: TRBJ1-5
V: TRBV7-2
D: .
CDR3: CASSPVPANQPQHF
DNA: TGTGCCAGCAGCCCCGTCCCAGCGAATCAGCCCCAGCATTTT

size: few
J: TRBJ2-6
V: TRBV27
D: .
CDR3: CASRQGSGANVLTF
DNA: TGTGCCAGCAGACAGGGCTCTGGGGCCAACGTCCTGACTTTC

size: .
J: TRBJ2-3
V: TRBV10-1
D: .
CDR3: CASSESVSTAQYF
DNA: TGCGCCAGCAGTGAGTCGGTTAGTACGGCGCAGTATTTT

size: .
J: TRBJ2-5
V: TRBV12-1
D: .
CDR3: CASSPHPLAGGPYQETQYF
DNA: TGTGCCAGCAGCCCCCATCCCCTAGCGGGGGGGCCGTACCAAGAGACCCAGTACTTC

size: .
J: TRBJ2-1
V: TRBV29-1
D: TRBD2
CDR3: CSVVRTSGGDEQFF
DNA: TGCAGCGTTGTAAGGACTAGCGGGGGGGATGAGCAGTTCTTC

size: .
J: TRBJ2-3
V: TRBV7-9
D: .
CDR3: CASSLGSGRGKTDTQYF
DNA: TGTGCCAGCAGCTTAGGTTCGGGCAGGGGTAAAACAGATACGCAGTATTTT

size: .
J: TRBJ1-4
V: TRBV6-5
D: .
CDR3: CASRAWGDEKLFF
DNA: TGTGCCAGCAGGGCTTGGGGGGATGAAAAACTGTTTTTT

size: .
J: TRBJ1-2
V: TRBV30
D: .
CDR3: CAWSEVAPYGYTF
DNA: TGTGCCTGGAGTGAGGTAGCCCCCTATGGCTACACCTTC

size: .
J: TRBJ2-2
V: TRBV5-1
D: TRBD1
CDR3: CASSLGTGSGTGELFF
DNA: TGCGCCAGCAGCTTGGGGACAGGGTCGGGCACCGGGGAGCTGTTTTTT

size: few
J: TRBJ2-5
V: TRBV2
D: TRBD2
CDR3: CASSEAGLAVETQYF
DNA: TGTGCCAGCAGTGAAGCGGGGCTAGCGGTAGAGACCCAGTACTTC

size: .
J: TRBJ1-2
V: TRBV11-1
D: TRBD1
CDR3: CASSPDRGGLRGYTF
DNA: TGTGCCAGCAGCCCGGACAGGGGCGGACTTAGGGGCTACACCTTC

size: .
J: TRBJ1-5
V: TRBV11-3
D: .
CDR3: CASSLNKQKENQPQHF
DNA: TGTGCCAGCAGCTTAAACAAACAGAAAGAGAATCAGCCCCAGCATTTT

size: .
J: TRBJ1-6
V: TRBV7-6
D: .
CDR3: CASSLNSPRGGPYNSPLHF
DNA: TGTGCCAGCAGCTTAAATAGCCCGAGGGGGGGACCTTATAATTCACCCCTCCACTTT

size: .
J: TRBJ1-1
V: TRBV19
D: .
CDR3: CASSTLRGRINTEAFF
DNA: TGTGCCAGTAGTACGCTCAGGGGTAGAATAAACACTGAAGCTTTCTTT

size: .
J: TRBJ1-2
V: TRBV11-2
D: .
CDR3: CASSPQQGGFGYTF
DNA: TGTGCCAGCAGCCCGCAACAGGGTGGGTTTGGCTACACCTTC

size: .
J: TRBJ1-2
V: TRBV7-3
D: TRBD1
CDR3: CASSPGTGLNYGYTF
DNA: TGTGCCAGCAGCCCCGGGACAGGGCTTAACTATGGCTACACCTTC

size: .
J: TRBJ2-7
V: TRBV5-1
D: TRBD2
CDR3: CASSLGLADTYEQYF
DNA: TGCGCCAGCAGCTTGGGGCTAGCGGATACCTACGAGCAGTACTTC

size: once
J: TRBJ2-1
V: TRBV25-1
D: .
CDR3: CASSLDSYNEQFF
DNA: TGTGCCAGCAGTTTAGATTCCTACAATGAGCAGTTCTTC

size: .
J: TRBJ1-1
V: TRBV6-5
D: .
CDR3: CASRPWETGHTEAFF
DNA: TGTGCCAGCAGACCCTGGGAGACAGGTCACACTGAAGCTTTCTTT

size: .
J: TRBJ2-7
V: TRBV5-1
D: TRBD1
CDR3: CASSSGQGGSEQYF
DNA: TGCGCCAGCAGCTCGGGACAGGGGGGGTCCGAGCAGTACTTC

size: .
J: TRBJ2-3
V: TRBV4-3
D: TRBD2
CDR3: CASSLKPPGLAGVTDTQYF
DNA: TGCGCCAGCAGCCTGAAACCTCCGGGACTAGCGGGGGTAACAGATACGCAGTATTTT

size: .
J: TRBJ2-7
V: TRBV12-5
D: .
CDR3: CASGFPPGQNHEQYF
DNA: TGTGCTAGTGGTTTCCCCCCCGGACAGAACCACGAGCAGTACTTC

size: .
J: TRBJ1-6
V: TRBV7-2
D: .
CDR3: CASSLVYGEGSPLHF
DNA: TGTGCCAGCAGCTTAGTATACGGGGAAGGTTCACCCCTCCACTTT

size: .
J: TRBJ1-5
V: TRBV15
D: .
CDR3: CATSRGGTINQPQHF
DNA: TGTGCCACCAGCAGAGGGGGGACAATTAATCAGCCCCAGCATTTT

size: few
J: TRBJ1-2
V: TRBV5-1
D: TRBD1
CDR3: CASRGQATGDFNYGYTF
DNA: TGCGCCAGCAGAGGACAGGCCACCGGGGATTTTAACTATGGCTACACCTTC

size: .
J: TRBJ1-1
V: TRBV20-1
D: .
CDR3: CSEIENTEAFF
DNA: TGCAGCGAGATAGAGAACACTGAAGCTTTCTTT

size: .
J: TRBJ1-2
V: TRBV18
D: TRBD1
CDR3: CASSPEDRGRNGYTF
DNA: TGTGCCAGCTCACCAGAGGACAGGGGGCGAAATGGCTACACCTTC

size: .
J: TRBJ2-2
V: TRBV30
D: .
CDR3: CAWSEGGRGLFF
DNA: TGTGCCTGGAGTGAGGGGGGGAGGGGGCTGTTTTTT

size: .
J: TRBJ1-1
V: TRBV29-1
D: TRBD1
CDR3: CSARRQGATEAFF
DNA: TGCAGCGCCAGAAGACAGGGAGCCACTGAAGCTTTCTTT

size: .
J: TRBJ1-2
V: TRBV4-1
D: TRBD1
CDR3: CASSRGQGNNYGYTF
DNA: TGCGCCAGCAGCCGCGGACAGGGTAATAACTATGGCTACACCTTC